The next 14 T cell receptor beta chains were all read from a single sample in a study of blood T cell repertoires in COVID-19. Generated by immunoSEQ multiplex PCR, the TCRdb table keeps only in-frame clones and is missing some. The sample yields approximately 240,000 clones, 75% to 85% seen once. Sample: peripheral blood. These receptors all come from a woman aged 25 to 45 with COVID-19, enrolled during active disease.

The chain is built from TRBV2 and TRBJ1-5; TRBD1 matches at 9 bases. Germline trimming cut 5 bases from V and 4 bases from J; bases unmatched to any gene: 3. The CDR3 covers 14 residues. Per the germline V gene, CDR1 is SNHLY and CDR2 is FYNNEI. This chain's CDR3 is CASSTGQGNQPQHF. For the CDR3, the DNA is TGTGCCAGCAGTACCGGACAGGGGAATCAGCCCCAGCATTTT.

The genes are TRBV6-2 or TRBV6-3 and TRBJ2-7, with D perhaps matching TRBD2 (6 bases). The CDR3 contains 18 residues. V was cut by 0 bases and J by 2 bases, with 20 bases left in between. Germline-derived CDR1 and CDR2 are MNHEY and SVGEGT. CDR3 sequence reads: CASSYSGVEGPFPYEQYF. The DNA of the CDR3 is TGTGCCAGCAGTTACTCGGGTGTGGAGGGGCCGTTCCCCTACGAGCAGTACTTC.

The J gene is TRBJ2-1, the V gene TRBV5-1, with unresolved D. The CDR3 consists of 13 residues. V was shortened by 7 bases and J by 0 bases, with 8 bases between the two germline ends. Germline CDR1 is SGHRS and CDR2 is YFSETQ. Written as DNA, the CDR3 is TGCGCCAGCCGACTCAACTCCTACAATGAGCAGTTCTTC. Protein: CASRLNSYNEQFF.

This clone was found once. The V and J genes are TRBV7-2 and TRBJ2-7; 8 bases map to TRBD1. The CDR3 length is 15 residues. V trimming: 2 bases; J trimming: 2 bases; junction bases outside the gene matches: 5. The germline gives CDR1 SGHTA, CDR2 FQGNSA. CDR3: CASSLSRTGTYEQYF. The CDR3 nucleotides are TGTGCCAGCAGCTTAAGCCGGACAGGGACCTACGAGCAGTACTTC. The full variable domain, completed using reference TRBV7-2 and TRBJ2-7, is GAGVSQSPSNKVTEKGKDVELRCDPISGHTALYWYRQSLGQGLEFLIYFQGNSAPDKSGLPSDRFSAERTGGSVSTLTIQRTQQEDSAVYLCASSLSRTGTYEQYFGPGTRLTVT.

A few counts support this clone. Germline and junction disagree at one end, which may indicate a read error. This chain uses TRBV7-2 with TRBJ1-5; D perhaps matches TRBD1 (6 bases). CDR3 length: 15 residues. Germline V gene sequence: CDR1 SGHTA, CDR2 FQGNSA. Here the CDR3 DNA reads TGTGCCAGCAGCCCCATCGGCGGGGGCAACCAGCCCCAGCATTTT. This encodes CASSPIGGGNQPQHF.

The chain is built from TRBV5-1 and TRBJ2-2; the D gene is possibly TRBD1 (5 bases). Germline V CDR1 and CDR2: SGHRS, YFSETQ. The V and J ends lost 2 bases and 0 bases respectively, with 8 bases between them. The CDR3 contains 15 residues. The CDR3 sequence: CASSLRGSNTGELFF. Here the CDR3 DNA reads TGCGCCAGCAGCTTAAGGGGTTCGAACACCGGGGAGCTGTTTTTT.

J is TRBJ1-3 and V is TRBV3-1 (or the pseudogene TRBV3-2), with 9 bases aligning to TRBD1. The J segment lost 1 base and the V segment lost 3 bases, leaving 4 bases of the junction unmatched. This CDR3 region has 16 residues. Germline CDR1 reads LGHDT; CDR2 reads YNNKEL (reference sequence). CDR3 bases: TGTGCCAGCAGCCACCGACAGGGGGGTTCTGGAAACACCATATATTTT. Translated, it gives CASSHRQGGSGNTIYF.

This chain links TRBV7-2 with TRBJ1-5; 8 bases are shared with TRBD1. The V and J ends lost 5 bases and 4 bases, in that order; junction bases with no gene match: 13. The CDR3 totals 17 residues. Germline V gene sequence: CDR1 SGHTA, CDR2 FQGNSA. The CDR3 protein is CASSPLPSQGANQPQHF. Written as DNA, the CDR3 is TGTGCCAGCAGCCCTCTTCCCAGTCAGGGGGCTAATCAGCCCCAGCATTTT.

The CDR3 loop is CASSSRGPGRPQHF. The CDR3, as DNA: TGTGCCAGCAGTTCTAGGGGGCCTGGGCGGCCCCAGCATTTT. The V and J genes are TRBV27 and TRBJ1-5; 7 bases align to TRBD1. Trimming took 4 bases from V and 9 from J; bases not matched to a gene: 9. Germline CDR1 is MNHEY and CDR2 is SMNVEV (reference sequence). The CDR3 extends over 14 amino acids.

The rearrangement joins TRBV11-2 to TRBJ2-1; 13 bases align to TRBD2. The CDR3 loop spans 18 amino acids. Looked up from germline, CDR1 is SGHAT and CDR2 is FQNNGV. V dropped 5 bases and J dropped 0; count of bases not matched to a gene: 7. The CDR3 region is CASSIWTSGGNSYNEQFF. The CDR3 region has the DNA TGTGCCAGCAGCATCTGGACTAGCGGGGGCAACTCCTACAATGAGCAGTTCTTC.

This clone was counted once. The chain employs TRBV5-6 and TRBJ1-3, with 7 bases identical to TRBD1. CDR3 size: 13 residues. The V gene end was trimmed by 4 bases and the J gene end by 5 bases; junction bases not matched to a gene: 3. Germline CDR1 and CDR2: SGHDT and YYEEEE. For the CDR3, the DNA is TGTGCCAGCAGCGTGGACAGGAGAAACACCATATATTTT. It encodes CASSVDRRNTIYF. The full variable domain, with the rest looked up from reference TRBV5-6 and TRBJ1-3, is DAGVTQSPTHLIKTRGQQVTLRCSPKSGHDTVSWYQQALGQGPQFIFQYYEEEERQRGNFPDRFSGHQFPNYSSELNVNALLLGDSALYLCASSVDRRNTIYFGEGSWLTVV.

This clone was observed once. The rearrangement links TRBV6-5 to TRBJ1-1, with D possibly being TRBD1 (5 bases). Per the germline V gene, CDR1 is MNHEY and CDR2 is SVGAGI. V lost 9 bases to trimming and J lost 13 bases, with 30 bases between them. This CDR3 region has 15 residues. CDR3 region: CARGLDPWGSMWVFF. The CDR3 DNA sequence: TGTGCCAGAGGCTTAGATCCATGGGGCTCTATGTGGGTTTTCTTT.

This sequence joins TRBV5-6 and TRBJ1-3; D call uncertain. The CDR3 has 14 amino acids. V shed 7 bases and J shed 2 bases, with 13 bases lying between them. CDR1 is SGHDT, CDR2 YYEEEE, per germline. CDR3 residues: CASENWSAGNTIYF. The CDR3, as DNA: TGTGCCAGCGAAAATTGGTCGGCTGGAAACACCATATATTTT.

V and J are TRBV12-5 and TRBJ1-1; TRBD1 is a possible D gene (5 bases). The V and J ends lost 3 bases and 7 bases respectively, with 9 bases between them. This CDR3 has 12 residues. The germline CDR1 and CDR2 sequences are LGHNT and FRNRAP. The CDR3 region is CASGLQVGEAFF. CDR3 bases: TGTGCTAGTGGTTTACAGGTGGGTGAAGCTTTCTTT.